Following are 16 T cell receptor beta chains from one sample sequenced in a study of OX40 agonist ivuxolimab in advanced cancers. The library was built by means of the immunoSEQ multiplex PCR assay. TCRdb carries this immuneACCESS record with in-frame sequences only. Its versions omit some clonotypes, under half of them owing to an unresolved V gene in the studies checked, with the rest unexplained. The sample table contains approximately 80,000 clones; only one count was recorded for about 90% of them. The ten largest clones capture 0.25% to 0.35% of the sample. Sample: CD4+ or CD8+ T cells sorted from blood, taken in a trial of the OX40 agonist ivuxolimab. The receptors come from an adult with an advanced solid tumor such as melanoma, head and neck, liver or kidney cancer.

The rearrangement uses TRBV5-1 and TRBJ2-2; TRBD1 matches at 10 bases. Unmatched junction bases numbered 2, after V lost 1 base and J lost 5 bases. CDR1 and CDR2 from the germline V gene are SGHRS and YFSETQ. This CDR3 is 15 amino acids long. DNA for the CDR3: TGCGCCAGCAGCTTGTGGACAGGGGGAACCGGGGAGCTGTTTTTT. Protein: CASSLWTGGTGELFF.

The chain has TRBV11-2 and TRBJ2-7; D is possibly TRBD1 or TRBD2 (5 bases each). Germline-derived CDR1 and CDR2 are SGHAT and FQNNGV. CDR3 length: 14 residues. V dropped 4 bases and J dropped 2 bases, with 12 bases sitting between them. CDR3 bases: TGTGCCAGCAGCTGGGGGACGGTTACCTACGAGCAGTACTTC. Translated, it gives CASSWGTVTYEQYF.

With regard to this clone: Other DNA sequences in this sample translate to the same CDR3. The rearrangement uses TRBV7-2 and TRBJ1-1; 9 bases agree with TRBD1. J lost 2 bases, V lost 5 bases, and 3 bases had no gene match. Germline V CDR1 and CDR2: SGHTA, FQGNSA. There are 14 residues in the CDR3. CDR3 protein: CASSRGQGNTEAFF. In DNA form, the CDR3 reads TGTGCCAGCAGCCGGGGACAGGGTAACACTGAAGCTTTCTTT.

V usage is TRBV6-5 and J usage is TRBJ2-6; maybe TRBD1 (5 bases). Germline-derived CDR1 and CDR2 are MNHEY and SVGAGI. Trimming removed 0 bases at V and 0 bases at J, with 6 bases between. The length of the CDR3 is 16 residues. The DNA of the CDR3 is TGTGCCAGCAGTTACTCAAGGGGCTCTGGGGCCAACGTCCTGACTTTC. Translation: CASSYSRGSGANVLTF.

This sequence joins TRBV10-3 and TRBJ1-4; 10 bases fit TRBD1. Germline CDR1 ENHRY, CDR2 SYGVKD. This CDR3 has 17 amino acids. The V and J ends lost 3 bases and 0 bases, in that order; junction bases with no gene match: 4. CDR3 nucleotide sequence: TGTGCCATCAGTGACTGGGACAGGGGTTCAACTAATGAAAAACTGTTTTTT. It is translated as CAISDWDRGSTNEKLFF.

The rearrangement uses TRBV12-5 and TRBJ2-5, with D perhaps TRBD2 (6 bases). Germline-derived CDR1 and CDR2 are LGHNT and FRNRAP. With 7 bases removed from V and 5 bases from J, the gap between germline ends came to 20 bases. The CDR3 has 15 residues. CDR3 nucleotide sequence: TGTGCTAGTGCCCCGGGTAGCCAAGGAGGGGAGACCCAGTACTTC. This sequence encodes CASAPGSQGGETQYF.

The genes are TRBV28 and TRBJ2-7; D is unclear. The CDR3 is 13 residues long. The ends were cut back, 1 base at V and 2 bases at J, with 6 bases in the middle. Per germline, CDR1 MDHEN and CDR2 SYDVKM. CDR3 sequence reads: CASSLSGPYEQYV. DNA of the CDR3: TGTGCCAGCAGTTTATCCGGTCCCTACGAGCAGTACGTC.

V is TRBV9 and J is TRBJ2-3, with a weak D call TRBD2 (6 bases). Looked up from germline, CDR1 is SGDLS and CDR2 is YYNGEE. Trimming pared 5 bases from V and 5 bases from J, leaving 15 bases between. The CDR3 sequence is 14 residues long. CDR3 protein: CASRLGGIEDTQYF. The CDR3 DNA reads TGTGCCAGCAGGCTCGGGGGAATTGAAGATACGCAGTATTTT.

This clone was found once. This sequence joins TRBV1 and TRBJ1-3. TRBV1 is designated a pseudogene. CDR3 length: 17 amino acids. This CDR3 is CTTAGGAGSSSGNTIYF. DNA of the CDR3: TGCACCACAGCGGGCGGTGCGGGGAGTTCCTCTGGAAACACCATATATTTT.

In this sample, this clone turned up a few times. This chain uses TRBV2 with TRBJ1-2; 8 bases agree with TRBD1. Germline assignment: CDR1 SNHLY and CDR2 FYNNEI. V lost 6 bases, J lost 4 bases, and 4 bases stayed unmatched. This CDR3 spans 13 amino acids. CDR3 DNA sequence: TGTGCCAGCAGAGAGGGACAGGTCTATGGCTACACCTTC. This encodes CASREGQVYGYTF.

V is TRBV7-3 and J is TRBJ2-3, with D unclear. Germline CDR1 SGHTA, CDR2 FQGTGA. V was clipped by 5 bases and J by 2 bases, with 8 bases between them. This CDR3 comprises 13 residues. CDR3 sequence: CASSTTPTDTQYF. DNA of the CDR3: TGTGCCAGCAGCACGACACCCACAGATACGCAGTATTTT. The full variable domain, with the rest looked up from reference TRBV7-3 and TRBJ2-3, is GAGVSQTPSNKVTEKGKYVELRCDPISGHTALYWYRQSLGQGPEFLIYFQGTGAADDSGLPNDRFFAVRPEGSVSTLKIQRTERGDSAVYLCASSTTPTDTQYFGPGTRLTVL.

Of note for this clone: At one end the junction does not follow the germline gene, possibly because of a read error. The genes are TRBV29-1 and TRBJ2-2; D is perhaps TRBD1 (6 bases). Germline CDR1 reads SQVTM; CDR2 reads ANQGSEA. The CDR3 length is 14 residues. The CDR3 reads CSGRQGPNTGELLF. In nucleotides, the CDR3 is TGCAGCGGCCGCCAGGGGCCGAACACCGGGGAGCTGCTTTTT.

The chain carries TRBV20-1 and TRBJ1-1; D is unresolved. This CDR3 region has 10 residues. Germline V gives CDR1 DFQATT, CDR2 SNEGSKA (reference sequence). V lost 6 bases, J lost 3 bases, and 5 bases lay in between. The CDR3 DNA sequence: TGCAGTGCACAAGACACTGAAGCTTTCTTT. Amino acid sequence: CSAQDTEAFF.

CDR3 in amino acids: CASKKGLTNYGYTF. DNA of the CDR3: TGTGCCAGCAAAAAAGGACTTACTAACTATGGCTACACCTTC. The chain joins TRBV13 to TRBJ1-2, with D uncertain. Germline V gives CDR1 PRHDT, CDR2 FYEKMQ (reference sequence). The CDR3 covers 14 residues. V lost 7 bases and J 0 bases, leaving 12 bases between the germline ends.

The chain joins TRBV5-1 to TRBJ1-3; no clear D. CDR3 length: 14 residues. V was cut by 0 bases and J by 0 bases, with 4 bases left in between. Germline CDR1 SGHRS, CDR2 YFSETQ. In nucleotides, the CDR3 is TGCGCCAGCAGCTTGGACACCTCTGGAAACACCATATATTTT. This translates into CASSLDTSGNTIYF.

This sequence joins TRBV11-2 and TRBJ2-7; the D gene is possibly TRBD1 (6 bases). The CDR3 has 15 residues. V was trimmed by 5 bases and J by 0 bases, leaving 14 bases between them. CDR1 is SGHAT, CDR2 FQNNGV, per germline. In DNA form, the CDR3 reads TGTGCCAGCAGCCGGACAGAAGAAGGCTCCTACGAGCAGTACTTC. This encodes CASSRTEEGSYEQYF.